Here is one T cell receptor beta chain with its context. This specimen comes from a study of blood T cell repertoires in COVID-19. Clones were sequenced by immunoSEQ multiplex PCR, and TCRdb holds only the in-frame ones, with some missing. The table records around 100,000 clones, over 70% of them present only once. Looked up from germline, CDR1 is LNHDA and CDR2 is SQIVND (reference sequence). Trimming left V 3 bases short and J 3 bases short, with 9 bases between. This CDR3 is built from 14 residues. The V call is TRBV19, the J call TRBJ1-5; possible D gene TRBD1, 6 bases. This receptor was taken from a man aged 50 or older with acute or convalescent COVID-19. Sequencing was done on a sample of peripheral blood. CDR3 sequence reads: CASSMDSYNQPQHF. CDR3 nucleotides: TGTGCCAGTAGTATGGACAGTTACAATCAGCCCCAGCATTTT. Based on the CDR3 plus reference TRBV19 and TRBJ1-5, the full variable domain is DGGITQSPKYLFRKEGQNVTLSCEQNLNHDAMYWYRQDPGQGLRLIYYSQIVNDFQKGDIAEGYSVSREKKESFPLTVTSAQKNPTAFYLCASSMDSYNQPQHFGDGTRLSIL.